This TCR beta chain was recovered during a study of CD8 T cells in Susac syndrome. The V end was cut by 5 bases, the J end by 7 bases, with 14 bases between. Germline V CDR1 and CDR2: DFQATT, SNEGSKA (reference sequence). The CDR3 sequence is 13 residues long. The multiple sclerosis controls consisted of treatment-naive patients with relapsing-remitting disease, either stable or active. A quantity of about 0.5 to 1 ug RNA underwent reverse transcription using random hexamers. The amplification used immunoSEQ multiplex PCR on TCR beta CDR3; it spanned 54 Vbeta and 13 Jbeta. MiXCR, run by TCRdb on the immunoSEQ multiplex PCR reads, gives a single entry per CDR3 protein. Here the sample spans 160,000 or so distinct CDR3 sequences, roughly 95% being singletons.

The specimen was CD4+ T cells from PBMCs. J is TRBJ1-4 and V is TRBV20-1; D not certain. The TCR originated in a human donor with multiple sclerosis. The CDR3: CSAFPPGVEKLFF. The CDR3 DNA reads TGCAGTGCTTTCCCTCCCGGGGTTGAAAAACTGTTTTTT.